This T cell receptor beta chain was sequenced for a study of cytomegalovirus exposure and HLA in healthy donors. Study-wide findings and caveats: In a later analysis, CMV-associated beta chains were mostly HLA-associated, it appeared. A later analysis reportedly found that, within productive TCRs, an Asian-associated ancestry cluster had fewer N-insertions than the mean observed across the roughly 670 donors.

This clone occurred a few times. Its matching antigen is unknown. Both 60 Vbeta primers and 13 Jbeta primers went into the PCR. Sequenced by immunoSEQ multiplex PCR; TCRdb stores in-frame clones only, minus some. The table shows over 120,000 clones, with around 10% occurring only once. Per germline, CDR1 SGHTA and CDR2 FQGNSA. V was clipped by 10 bases and J by 1 base, with 19 bases between them. The CDR3 extends over 15 amino acids. V is TRBV7-2 and J is TRBJ2-5; perhaps TRBD1 as D (5 bases). The TCR originated in a man aged 45-60 years in good health and CMV-seronegative. The sample was PBMCs. The chain's CDR3 is CATSRGGGPQETQYF. As DNA, the CDR3 is TGTGCCACTTCAAGGGGCGGTGGGCCCCAAGAGACCCAGTACTTC.